This is a list of T cell receptor beta chains from one sample in a study of T-cell reconstitution after alpha-beta-depleted transplantation in children. Via MiXCR, TCRdb re-called the PCR reads, giving one row per CDR3 protein. The repertoire holds about 110,000 distinct CDR3 sequences, around 23% seen once, with about 11% in the top ten. The source material was PBMCs, mostly from graft donor cells, sampled 180 days after TCRalphabeta/CD19-depleted stem cell transplant. The receptors were gathered from a male patient under 10 years old who had a stem cell transplant for chronic granulomatous disease, so the T cells may come from the graft donor. Both conserved end residues are part of each CDR3. D genes are given only for firm matches. A clone size is listed for some rows: how often the clone was seen (once, few, many), or a class if it is expanded.

DNA: TGCAGTGCTAGAGGACAATCTTACGAGCAGTACTTC
CDR3: CSARGQSYEQYF
V: TRBV20-1
length: 12
size: many
J: TRBJ2-7
D: -

DNA: TGTGCCATCAGGGAGGGACTGCCAAAAGAGACCCAGTACTTC
CDR3: CAIREGLPKETQYF
V: TRBV10-3
length: 14
size: many
J: TRBJ2-5
D: -

DNA: TGCAGTGCTAAACAGATAAAGCAAGAGACCCAGTACTTC
CDR3: CSAKQIKQETQYF
V: TRBV20-1
length: 13
size: many
J: TRBJ2-5
D: -

DNA: TGTGCCAGCAGCATTGCGCTAGCGGGGGGCACAGATACGCAGTATTTT
CDR3: CASSIALAGGTDTQYF
V: TRBV7-2
length: 16
size: few
J: TRBJ2-3
D: TRBD2

DNA: TGTGCCAGCAGCCAAGAGAGAGGAACCCCCGATACGCAGTATTTT
CDR3: CASSQERGTPDTQYF
V: TRBV3-1
length: 15
size: many
J: TRBJ2-3
D: -

DNA: TGTGCCAGCAGCTCCCGGGACACTAACTACGAGCAGTACTTC
CDR3: CASSSRDTNYEQYF
V: TRBV7-9
length: 14
size: few
J: TRBJ2-7
D: -

DNA: TGCGCCAGCAGCTTCGGACAGGGAAAGGGTCCTGGGGCCAACGTCCTGACTTTC
CDR3: CASSFGQGKGPGANVLTF
V: TRBV5-1
length: 18
size: few
J: TRBJ2-6
D: TRBD1

DNA: TGTGCCAGCAGCTTAAGTAGCGGGGGAACTAGCACAGATACGCAGTATTTT
CDR3: CASSLSSGGTSTDTQYF
V: TRBV7-8
length: 17
size: -
J: TRBJ2-3
D: TRBD2

DNA: TGTGCCAGCAGCGTAGATTCGAGGAAAGGGAACTACAATGAGCAGTTCTTC
CDR3: CASSVDSRKGNYNEQFF
V: TRBV9
length: 17
size: few
J: TRBJ2-1
D: -

DNA: TGTGCCAGCAGCTTAGGCGCCCCGGGACAGGGGTACGGTCAGCCCCAGCATTTT
CDR3: CASSLGAPGQGYGQPQHF
V: TRBV7-6
length: 18
size: -
J: TRBJ1-5
D: TRBD1

DNA: TGTGCCAGCAGAGAGGAGAGATTGAGGGAGACCCAGTACTTC
CDR3: CASREERLRETQYF
V: TRBV25-1
length: 14
size: few
J: TRBJ2-5
D: -

DNA: TGTGCCAGCAGCCTAGCCTTGTGGACTGAAGCTTTCTTT
CDR3: CASSLALWTEAFF
V: TRBV7-6
length: 13
size: -
J: TRBJ1-1
D: -

DNA: TGCAGCGTTGGGGGAGAGGGCAAAACCTACGAGCAGTACTTC
CDR3: CSVGGEGKTYEQYF
V: TRBV29-1
length: 14
size: many
J: TRBJ2-7
D: -

DNA: TGTGCCAGCAGGGAGGGAGTGTCAGGGGGTAGCGGAAAGACCTACAATGAGCAGTTCTTC
CDR3: CASREGVSGGSGKTYNEQFF
V: TRBV12-3/TRBV12-4
length: 20
size: few
J: TRBJ2-1
D: -

DNA: TGCAGTGCTACGGCCGGGGCTTTCAGCACAGATACGCAGTATTTT
CDR3: CSATAGAFSTDTQYF
V: TRBV20-1
length: 15
size: few
J: TRBJ2-3
D: -

DNA: TGTGCCTGGAGTGGAACTTACGAGCAGTACTTC
CDR3: CAWSGTYEQYF
V: TRBV30
length: 11
size: -
J: TRBJ2-7
D: -

DNA: TGCAGCGTTACAGAAGGGTACAATGAGCAGTTCTTC
CDR3: CSVTEGYNEQFF
V: TRBV29-1
length: 12
size: many
J: TRBJ2-1
D: -

DNA: TGTGCCATCAAGGGGGGGCCGTTAGATACGCAGTATTTT
CDR3: CAIKGGPLDTQYF
V: TRBV10-3
length: 13
size: few
J: TRBJ2-3
D: -

DNA: TGCAGTGCTAGGGGGGCAATCCTTGGGTACCAAGAGACCCAGTACTTC
CDR3: CSARGAILGYQETQYF
V: TRBV20-1
length: 16
size: many
J: TRBJ2-5
D: -

DNA: TGCGCCAGCAGCTTGTGGGGGACTAGCAGAAACAATGAGCAGTTCTTC
CDR3: CASSLWGTSRNNEQFF
V: TRBV5-1
length: 16
size: many
J: TRBJ2-1
D: TRBD2

DNA: TGTGCCAGCAGCTTTTGGACTAGCGGGAGCTTTAATGAGCAGTTCTTC
CDR3: CASSFWTSGSFNEQFF
V: TRBV7-9
length: 16
size: few
J: TRBJ2-1
D: TRBD2

DNA: TGTGCCAGCAGCTTGTCCGGACAGGGGGCGCGGGAGACCCAGTACTTC
CDR3: CASSLSGQGARETQYF
V: TRBV7-9
length: 16
size: -
J: TRBJ2-5
D: TRBD1

DNA: TGCAGTGCTCCCCCCACGGGGAAGGGAAACATTCAGTACTTC
CDR3: CSAPPTGKGNIQYF
V: TRBV20-1
length: 14
size: few
J: TRBJ2-4
D: -

DNA: TGTGCCAGCAGTCGCAGGGAGCCTGGGGCCAACGTCCTGACTTTC
CDR3: CASSRREPGANVLTF
V: TRBV12-3/TRBV12-4
length: 15
size: few
J: TRBJ2-6
D: -

DNA: TGTGCCAGCTCACCCCGAGACACAGACTACGAGCAGTACTTC
CDR3: CASSPRDTDYEQYF
V: TRBV18
length: 14
size: -
J: TRBJ2-7
D: -

DNA: TGTGCCAGCAGCCAAGACAACGGGAGGGTTCAAGAGACCCAGTACTTC
CDR3: CASSQDNGRVQETQYF
V: TRBV3-1
length: 16
size: many
J: TRBJ2-5
D: TRBD2

DNA: TGTGCCAGCAGTCCCGCCAGCGCGGCTAGCACAGATACGCAGTATTTT
CDR3: CASSPASAASTDTQYF
V: TRBV12-3/TRBV12-4
length: 16
size: -
J: TRBJ2-3
D: -

DNA: TGTGCCAGCAGCTACGAGAATGACGAAAAACTGTTTTTT
CDR3: CASSYENDEKLFF
V: TRBV13
length: 13
size: -
J: TRBJ1-4
D: -

DNA: TGCAGTGCTAGTTTGGGACAGGGGCCAGCGAACACCGGGGAGCTGTTTTTT
CDR3: CSASLGQGPANTGELFF
V: TRBV20-1
length: 17
size: few
J: TRBJ2-2
D: TRBD1

DNA: TGTGCCAGCAGCCCGGCGGGGATTCTCACAGATACGCAGTATTTT
CDR3: CASSPAGILTDTQYF
V: TRBV5-5
length: 15
size: -
J: TRBJ2-3
D: -

DNA: TGTGCCACCAGCAAAACAGGCTCTGGGGCCAACGTCCTGACTTTC
CDR3: CATSKTGSGANVLTF
V: TRBV15
length: 15
size: many
J: TRBJ2-6
D: -

DNA: TGTGCCAGCAGCCAAGTTTTTAGTTCGGCGTTTGGCTACACCTTC
CDR3: CASSQVFSSAFGYTF
V: TRBV3-1
length: 15
size: many
J: TRBJ1-2
D: -

DNA: TGTGCCAGCAGTTACACGGGGAACACTGAAGCTTTCTTT
CDR3: CASSYTGNTEAFF
V: TRBV6-5
length: 13
size: many
J: TRBJ1-1
D: -

DNA: TGTGCCAGCAGTTCCCGGACTAGTCCCGAGCAGTACTTC
CDR3: CASSSRTSPEQYF
V: TRBV27
length: 13
size: many
J: TRBJ2-7
D: TRBD2

DNA: TGTGCCAGCAGTTTCCCTAGCGGGAGGGCCTACAATGAGCAGTTCTTC
CDR3: CASSFPSGRAYNEQFF
V: TRBV12-3/TRBV12-4
length: 16
size: few
J: TRBJ2-1
D: TRBD2

DNA: TGTGCCACCAGCAGAGAACTAGCGGGAGGGCCCCATGAGCAGTTCTTC
CDR3: CATSRELAGGPHEQFF
V: TRBV15
length: 16
size: -
J: TRBJ2-1
D: TRBD2

DNA: TGCAGTGCTAGAGTTGAAATCCTAGCGGGACCCTACAATGAGCAGTTCTTC
CDR3: CSARVEILAGPYNEQFF
V: TRBV20-1
length: 17
size: -
J: TRBJ2-1
D: TRBD2

DNA: TGTGCCAGCACCCAGAACTACGAGCAGTACTTC
CDR3: CASTQNYEQYF
V: TRBV6-2/TRBV6-3
length: 11
size: many
J: TRBJ2-7
D: -

DNA: TGTGCCAGCAGCTCCCGGGGGGCTAGCGCCTTGAACAATGAGCAGTTCTTC
CDR3: CASSSRGASALNNEQFF
V: TRBV7-8
length: 17
size: -
J: TRBJ2-1
D: -

DNA: TGCAGCGTTCAGGCGAAAGATACGCAGTATTTT
CDR3: CSVQAKDTQYF
V: TRBV29-1
length: 11
size: few
J: TRBJ2-3
D: -

DNA: TGTGCCACCAGTGATTCTCAAGAGACCCAGTACTTC
CDR3: CATSDSQETQYF
V: TRBV24-1
length: 12
size: few
J: TRBJ2-5
D: -

DNA: TGTGCCAGCAGCTTGATATCCCCATGGGGGGAAGAGACCCAGTACTTC
CDR3: CASSLISPWGEETQYF
V: TRBV7-8
length: 16
size: -
J: TRBJ2-5
D: -

DNA: TGTGCCAGCAGCCAAGAGCGGGGGGTTTACAATGAGCAGTTCTTC
CDR3: CASSQERGVYNEQFF
V: TRBV4-2
length: 15
size: few
J: TRBJ2-1
D: TRBD2

DNA: TGCGCCAGCAGCGCGGGACTGGCGACTACAGATACGCAGTATTTT
CDR3: CASSAGLATTDTQYF
V: TRBV5-1
length: 15
size: few
J: TRBJ2-3
D: -

DNA: TGTGCCAGCAGCGTAGCCGGGGGGGCAGACGAAGCTTTCTTT
CDR3: CASSVAGGADEAFF
V: TRBV9
length: 14
size: -
J: TRBJ1-1
D: -

DNA: TGTGCCAGCAGCGTAGGGGACCCGATTTTCTCCTACAATGAGCAGTTCTTC
CDR3: CASSVGDPIFSYNEQFF
V: TRBV9
length: 17
size: many
J: TRBJ2-1
D: -

DNA: TGCGCCAGCAGCTTGGGATCAGCCTCCTACGAGCAGTACTTC
CDR3: CASSLGSASYEQYF
V: TRBV5-1
length: 14
size: many
J: TRBJ2-7
D: -

DNA: TGCAGTGCTGACACTAGCGGGAGAGGGAATGAGCAGTTCTTC
CDR3: CSADTSGRGNEQFF
V: TRBV20-1
length: 14
size: many
J: TRBJ2-1
D: TRBD2

DNA: TGTGCCAGCAGTTTAGCAGGGGGCCCCTACGAGCAGTACTTC
CDR3: CASSLAGGPYEQYF
V: TRBV5-1
length: 14
size: many
J: TRBJ2-7
D: TRBD1